The T cell receptor (beta chain) described here comes from a study of cytomegalovirus exposure and HLA in healthy donors (TCRdb year 2017). Study-level background: According to an earlier analysis of a few hundred of the donors, roughly 180 million T cells yielded over 90 million unique TCR beta sequences and approximately 300 Gb of sequence data. Typing coverage varied by locus: roughly 629-630 donors for A, B, C, DRB1 and DQB1; some 520 for DQA1; about 590 for DPA1; 400 to 480 for DPB1. High-throughput TCR immunosequencing, statistical association of individual TCRs with disease status, and machine learning were combined to predict cytomegalovirus infection status. Both class I and class II loci were covered by HLA typing, at four-digit resolution. A few DR-DQ haplotypes were treated as single units for association and clustering because of strong linkage in the cohort. The later analysis used no new phenotypic data to find candidate immune exposures, relying instead on TCR beta sequences and their occurrence across donors. Among under 450 genotyped donors of the cohort, an average of around 240,000 unique TCR beta nucleotide sequences were sequenced per donor, roughly 18% of them non-productive. In an earlier analysis of roughly 540 of the donors, high-throughput TCR beta sequencing was used to judge whether each TCR beta V gene segment behaved as functional or pseudogenic. The study aimed to test whether signatures of past pathogen exposure could be identified by cataloging public T cell receptors. A later analysis re-analyzed previously published TCR beta repertoires from roughly 600 donors and added high-resolution HLA genotyping to study TCR occurrence patterns. Of the approximately 400 genotyped donors, approximately 82% fell in the genetic ancestry cluster associated with self-reported Caucasian donors. The T cell repertoires of roughly 660 subjects were profiled by immunosequencing and related to cytomegalovirus serostatus. Donor age, sex, ethnicity and CMV serostatus were compiled alongside the repertoire data. All discovery cohort repertoires had been generated on a single sequencing platform. An early release that covered 500 to 800 HLA-typed donors contained approximately 300 gigabases of sequencing data and 75 million to 100 million unique TCR sequences. In a later genetic analysis, genome-wide SNP genotypes for about three fifths of the roughly 670 donors were used, and that subset was treated as a discovery cohort. Besides the first cohort of hundreds of subjects, a separate validation cohort made up of 120 different subjects was used. Beyond this particular receptor, the publication reports: When HLA alleles, especially DR and DQ, strongly co-occurred, attributing TCR associations to individual alleles was difficult. Roughly uniform sequencing depth across donors was assumed in presence/absence analyses, although this assumption may not hold. Correlated functional status among segregating V segments might be attributable to linkage disequilibrium, but an unknown experimental factor could not be ruled out. Only TCR beta chains were sequenced in this cohort, and the absence of alpha or paired-chain data limited detectable features. An earlier analysis of approximately 590 of the donors showed that most TCR beta V segments appeared in productive rearrangements either about 90% or about 30% of the time, which broadly matched IMGT annotations. According to a later analysis, TCR association rates differed among HLA loci, with DRB1 alleles showing the most associated TCRs and HLA-C alleles showing the fewest. A few of the identified cytomegalovirus-associated TCR beta chains were confirmed in vitro to be specific for cytomegalovirus antigens. The sequencing pipeline was judged likely to have produced a cluster of highly shared sequence variants as a technical artifact. According to a later analysis, parvovirus B19, influenza, CMV and Epstein-Barr virus appeared linked to several top co-occurrence clusters. Compared with the roughly 670-donor mean, donors in an Asian-associated ancestry cluster had fewer N-insertions in productive TCRs, according to a later genetic analysis. Because HLA typing was unavailable for some donors at each locus, only the typed subset was used in association tests. A further reported finding was that TCR beta sequences accurately predicted the HLA-A and HLA-B alleles for most subjects in the first cohort. For the cohort, immune exposure information was limited to CMV serostatus. In a later genetic analysis, a missense DCLRE1C variant was associated with V-gene and J-gene trimming of TCR beta chains, and the association was replicated in an independent cohort. Some IMGT-functional V segments, including TRBV6-2 and TRBV6-3, could not be distinguished by the 87-base-pair reads and were therefore excluded. According to a later analysis, most CMV-associated TCR beta chains appeared to be HLA-restricted, and the HLA associations seemed to be driven largely by CMV exposure. Across donors, most TCR sequences were observed very rarely, whereas some public TCRs were present in many individuals. It was suggested by the authors that the approach could potentially be generalized to other disease states and immunological phenotypes. Because counts were too low, seventeen rarely observed V segments, including chromosome 9 orphons, were excluded from the earlier analysis of about 500 of the donors. A total of 150 to 200 TCR beta chains were listed by the study as associated with cytomegalovirus. A later analysis associated about 18,000 TCR beta sequences with specific HLA alleles at a false discovery rate of 0.05. In a later analysis, HLA-associated TCR beta chains were found to be more clonally expanded and to have lower generation probabilities than equally common non-associated chains. In both the original and validation cohorts, the classifier was reported to diagnose cytomegalovirus status with high specificity and sensitivity.

About this clone itself: Its antigen remains unidentified. The sample holds no much larger clone one base away, and base qualities are not on file.

Library preparation employed the immunoSEQ multiplex PCR assay. For the multiplex PCR, a mixture combining 60 forward primers for TCR Vbeta segments and 13 reverse primers for TCR Jbeta segments was used. Amplification of the CDR3 region of rearranged TCR beta genes was performed with a multiplex PCR assay on genomic DNA. Amplified TCR beta libraries were sequenced as 87-base-pair reads on the Illumina HiSeq System. In the source study's methods: In a later analysis, around 80 million unique TCR beta chains were counted across the roughly 670 repertoires, and approximately 9.9 million of these chains were shared by at least two donors. Raw reads were error-corrected and collapsed into unique sequences with a nearest-neighbor algorithm that merged closely related sequences to remove PCR and sequencing errors. Alignment of CDR3 sequences to IMGT reference sequences was used to assign V, D and J gene segments. For a sequence to be retained, a match of at least six nucleotides to both a V gene segment and a J gene segment was required. Rearrangements were classified as productive when the CDR3 lacked stop codons and remained in frame with V and J, and all other rearrangements were classified as non-productive. CDR3 was defined according to IMGT convention as the region running from the second conserved V-encoded cysteine to the conserved J-encoded phenylalanine. In an earlier analysis of 550 to 650 of the donors, sequences lacking an unambiguous match to a single V gene segment were excluded. In an earlier analysis of 587 of the donors, a V segment was called functional when productive rearrangements were above 56.7%, and segregating when the standard deviation between donors exceeded 5%. A statistical classification framework was built to diagnose cytomegalovirus status from the catalog of TCR beta chain sequences. V and J gene assignment, in a later analysis, came from comparing TCR nucleotide sequences with IMGT/GENE-DB human TR gene sequences. The TCRdist pipeline was used in a later analysis to assign CDR3 sequences and most-parsimonious VDJ recombination scenarios. A later analysis defined each TCR beta chain by its CDR3 amino acid sequence plus V-gene family, and excluded reads lacking a unique V-gene family. A later analysis removed 592 highly shared, low-generation-probability nucleotide sequences to deal with suspected cross-contamination and a sequencing artifact. A later analysis calculated a clonal expansion index for each public chain from normalized within-repertoire ranks of inferred template counts. In a later analysis, generation probabilities were computed using a VDJ recombination model fitted to out-of-frame rearrangements, and the results were checked against IGoR. In a later analysis, hypergeometric tests were used to score TCR-TCR, TCR-HLA and TCR-CMV co-occurrence, with a repertoire-size bias correction applied to TCR pairs. A later analysis estimated false discovery rates by permuting HLA or CMV assignments 20 times. In a later analysis, co-occurring TCRs were grouped using DBSCAN, and TCRdist sequence similarity was added for clustering within HLA-allele-positive subsets. Repertoires with fewer than 30,000 or more than 120,000 public chains, plus five repertoires with anomalous nucleotide sharing, were excluded from co-occurrence clustering. TCRdb mirrors the immuneACCESS table, restricted to in-frame sequences. Some clones are absent from its copies; in checked studies, under half trace to an unresolved V gene, and the reason for the others is unknown. Clonal size and the V and J genes are those of that table, whereas D and trimming came from the DNA. This sample comprises about 160,000 clones, roughly 79% of them detected only once. The ten largest clonotypes hold over 10% of the sample.

The germline V gene gives CDR1 as ENHRY and CDR2 as SYGVKD. Inclusive of the bounding cysteine and phenylalanine, the CDR3 is 14 residues long. Only CDR3 DNA is held: 42 bases, read in frame from base 1. V is clipped by 5 bases and J by 1 base, and the sequence between their germline boundaries is 11 bases long. The cohort consisted of 600 or so healthy bone marrow donors. Cohort members were all nominally healthy when sampled, although unrecorded immune exposures were likely present. The donor tested CMV seronegative and was one of the 352 seronegative cohort members. A peripheral blood sample was collected from each donor, and TCR beta sequencing was performed on peripheral blood mononuclear cells. Genomic DNA extraction from the blood cell samples was performed with the Qiagen DNeasy Blood Extraction Kit.

The clonotype comes from a woman between 50 and 59 years old in good health and CMV-seronegative. The specimen was PBMCs. The receptor chain draws on TRBV10-3 and TRBJ1-2, with TRBD1 tentatively as D gene (6 bases match). The sequenced DNA is TGTGCCATCAGTCCGGACAGTTTTAACTATGGCTACACCTTC. Its amino acids are CAISPDSFNYGYTF.